The 23 T cell receptor beta chains in this list originate from one sample, sequenced in a study of T cell changes during pregnancy in multiple sclerosis. Assay used: immunoSEQ multiplex PCR; TCRdb lists only in-frame clones, some missing. The sample has tens of thousands of clones, 93% seen once. Specimen: peripheral blood, collected in the second trimester of pregnancy. The receptors here all came from a female donor with multiple sclerosis, enrolled in a pregnancy study.

The chain joins TRBV5-4 to TRBJ1-2, with D possibly matching TRBD1 (5 bases). Germline CDR1 SGHNT, CDR2 YYREEE (reference sequence). CDR3 length: 14 residues. The V and J ends lost 4 bases and 3 bases respectively, with 13 bases between them. As DNA, the CDR3 is TGTGCCAGCAGCGCGGTGGACACGCACTATGGCTACACCTTC. It is translated as CASSAVDTHYGYTF.

CDR3 bases: TGTGCCAGTAGTCCGACAGGACGCTCCTACAATGAGCAGTTCTTC. It is translated as CASSPTGRSYNEQFF. The chain recombines TRBV19 with TRBJ2-1; TRBD1 is a possible D gene (6 bases). Germline CDR1 reads LNHDA; CDR2 reads SQIVND (reference sequence). This CDR3 has 15 amino acids. With 5 bases removed from V and 0 bases from J, the gap between germline ends came to 11 bases.

The chain combines TRBV4-2 with TRBJ1-5; D not certain. CDR1 and CDR2 from the germline V gene are LGHNA and YNFKEQ. The germline V and J ends were trimmed by 0 bases and 4 bases, with 13 bases remaining between them. This CDR3 contains 16 residues. CDR3 region: CASSQDSWFSNQPQHF. The CDR3 DNA sequence: TGTGCCAGCAGCCAAGACTCGTGGTTCAGTAATCAGCCCCAGCATTTT.

Comment on this clone: Other nucleotide sequences from this sample produce the same CDR3. V usage is TRBV9 and J usage is TRBJ2-7; TRBD1 matches at 8 bases. The CDR3 sequence is 14 residues long. Germline loops: CDR1 SGDLS, CDR2 YYNGEE. V dropped 0 bases and J dropped 3; count of bases not matched to a gene: 2. This CDR3 reads CASSVATGGYEQYF. The CDR3, as DNA: TGTGCCAGCAGCGTAGCTACAGGGGGCTACGAGCAGTACTTC.

This clone was found once. J is TRBJ2-2 and V is TRBV6-4; D not certain. Deletions cut 5 bases from V and 8 bases from J, with 15 bases between. The germline V gene encodes CDR1 MRHNA and CDR2 SNTAGT. The CDR3 covers 14 residues. Here the CDR3 reads CASSRRVSDGELFF. The CDR3 DNA follows: TGTGCCAGCAGTCGCCGGGTCTCGGATGGGGAGCTGTTTTTT.

The V call is TRBV28, the J call TRBJ2-7, with TRBD1 identical over 12 bases. Trimming cost V 6 bases and J 7 bases; bases outside gene matches: 13. The CDR3 spans 16 residues. From germline, CDR1 is MDHEN and CDR2 SYDVKM. CDR3 bases: TGTGCCAGCAGGGTGAGGGGCGGGACAGGGGGCCGGGAGCAGTACTTC. It yields the protein CASRVRGGTGGREQYF.

V usage is TRBV5-4 and J usage is TRBJ1-1, with 9 bases lining up with TRBD1. From germline, CDR1 is SGHNT and CDR2 YYREEE (reference sequence). The ends lost 4 bases at V and 4 bases at J; junction bases unmatched: 5. The CDR3 is 14 amino acids. In DNA form, the CDR3 reads TGTGCCAGCAGCACACAGGGGGCCGGCACTGAAGCTTTCTTT. Translated, it gives CASSTQGAGTEAFF.

The chain carries TRBV28 and TRBJ2-6; 8 positions match TRBD1. Germline V gene sequence: CDR1 MDHEN, CDR2 SYDVKM. This CDR3 is 16 amino acids long. The junction had 3 bases not matched to a gene; V was cut back by 5 bases and J by 0 bases. The CDR3 DNA is TGTGCCAGCAGTCCGGGACAGGTCTCTGGGGCCAACGTCCTGACTTTC. This sequence encodes CASSPGQVSGANVLTF.

The chain is built from TRBV7-9 and TRBJ2-5, with D perhaps TRBD2 (6 bases). CDR3 size: 12 residues. Germline CDR1 and CDR2: SEHNR and FQNEAQ (reference sequence). The V and J ends lost 3 bases and 5 bases respectively, with 7 bases between them. The CDR3 DNA is TGTGCCAGCAGCTTGAGCGGGGAGACCCAGTACTTC. It is translated as CASSLSGETQYF.

The CDR3 here is CASSGFRDRPLTKNIQYF. The CDR3 DNA sequence: TGCGCCAGCAGCGGATTCCGGGACAGACCTTTGACCAAAAACATTCAGTACTTC. The chain links TRBV5-1 to TRBJ2-4; 7 nucleotides line up with TRBD1. The germline CDR1 and CDR2 sequences are SGHRS and YFSETQ. CDR3 length: 18 amino acids. V lost 4 bases, J lost 2 bases, and 15 bases stayed unmatched.

The rearrangement uses TRBV28 and TRBJ2-7, with 10 bases fitting TRBD2. Germline CDR1 MDHEN, CDR2 SYDVKM. The CDR3 is made up of 17 amino acids. The V and J ends lost 9 bases and 6 bases, in that order; junction bases with no gene match: 20. CDR3 sequence: CASLGVIAGGFTGEQYF. As DNA, the CDR3 is TGTGCCAGTCTTGGGGTGATAGCGGGAGGATTTACAGGCGAGCAGTACTTC.

The V and J genes are TRBV18 and TRBJ2-5; 12 bases align to TRBD2. The CDR3 consists of 16 residues. The ends lost 3 bases at V and 3 bases at J; junction bases unmatched: 5. The germline gives CDR1 KGHSH, CDR2 LQKENI. CDR3 in DNA: TGTGCCAGCTCACCCCGACTAGCGGGAGTGGAAGAGACCCAGTACTTC. Its protein is CASSPRLAGVEETQYF.

The chain links TRBV9 to TRBJ1-3; D is ambiguous. CDR1 and CDR2 (germline): SGDLS, YYNGEE. The V end lost 1 base, the J end lost 4 bases, and 9 bases lay between the germline ends. This CDR3 is built from 14 residues. CDR3 region: CASSVQMGGNTIYF. The CDR3 DNA reads as TGTGCCAGCAGCGTACAGATGGGCGGAAACACCATATATTTT.

The gene calls are TRBV11-2 and TRBJ2-7, with 13 bases lining up with TRBD2. V lost 5 bases, J lost 0 bases, and 4 bases stayed unmatched. CDR1 and CDR2 from the germline V gene are SGHAT and FQNNGV. This CDR3 is built from 16 residues. Written as DNA, the CDR3 is TGTGCCAGCAGCCTAGGGACTAGCGGGAACTCCTACGAGCAGTACTTC. It yields the protein CASSLGTSGNSYEQYF.

In this sample, this clone turned up once. The rearrangement joins TRBV6-5 to TRBJ1-2, with D possibly matching TRBD1 (6 bases). Trimming stripped 0 bases from V and 8 bases from J, with 13 bases between. CDR1 is MNHEY and CDR2 is SVGAGI in the germline V gene. There are 14 residues in the CDR3. The CDR3 region is CASSYSGGAEGYTF. CDR3 nucleotides: TGTGCCAGCAGTTACTCGGGGGGGGCTGAGGGCTACACCTTC.

The J gene is TRBJ2-7, the V gene TRBV7-9; D perhaps matches TRBD1 (6 bases). V shed 3 bases and J shed 6 bases, with 18 bases lying between them. CDR3 length: 15 amino acids. Germline loops: CDR1 SEHNR, CDR2 FQNEAQ (reference sequence). The CDR3, as DNA: TGTGCCAGCAGCTTTGAACCGGGACACCTAGGCGAGCAGTACTTC. This gives the protein CASSFEPGHLGEQYF.

This rearrangement joins TRBV28 to TRBJ1-5; D might be TRBD1 (5 bases). The CDR3 length is 15 residues. The germline gives CDR1 MDHEN, CDR2 SYDVKM. Between the trimmed V and J ends, which lost 5 bases and 8 bases, there was a span of 19 bases. The CDR3 sequence: CASSGPQGGLKPQHF. The CDR3 region has the DNA TGTGCCAGCAGTGGTCCCCAGGGAGGTCTGAAGCCCCAGCATTTT. The full variable domain, completed using reference TRBV28 and TRBJ1-5, is DVKVTQSSRYLVKRTGEKVFLECVQDMDHENMFWYRQDPGLGLRLIYFSYDVKMKEKGDIPEGYSVSREKKERFSLILESASTNQTSMYLCASSGPQGGLKPQHFGDGTRLSIL.

The chain couples TRBV27 to TRBJ2-2; 8 bases are shared with TRBD1. Trimming removed 5 bases from V and 6 bases from J; junction bases left unmatched: 5. CDR1 is MNHEY, CDR2 SMNVEV, per germline (reference sequence). The CDR3 runs to 14 residues. CDR3 in DNA: TGTGCCAGCAGTCCAGGGGGCAAATCCGGGGAGCTGTTTTTT. Translating gives CASSPGGKSGELFF.

This chain uses TRBV5-8 with TRBJ2-2; TRBD2 matches at 15 bases. Per germline, CDR1 SGHTS and CDR2 YDEGEE. This CDR3 has 18 amino acids. V lost 4 bases to trimming and J lost 5 bases; unmatched junction nucleotides: 9. As DNA, the CDR3 is TGTGCCAGCAGCCTCTCGGGACTAGCGGGAGGCGGTACCGGGGAGCTGTTTTTT. Its protein product is CASSLSGLAGGGTGELFF.

DNA of the CDR3: TGTGCCAGCAGCGCCCGATTAGCGGGAGGCCCCGAGCAGTACTTC. It codes for CASSARLAGGPEQYF. The chain is built from TRBV7-2 and TRBJ2-7, with 10 bases aligning to TRBD2. CDR1 is SGHTA, CDR2 FQGNSA, per germline. V shed 5 bases, J shed 6 bases, and the junction held 10 bases outside the gene matches. This CDR3 has 15 amino acids.

V is TRBV11-3 and J is TRBJ1-2; TRBD1 might be the D (5 bases). CDR1 is SGHNT, CDR2 YENEEA, per germline. Deletions cut 2 bases from V and 6 bases from J, with 7 bases between. The CDR3 covers 12 residues. CDR3 protein: CASSLRGDGYTF. CDR3 bases: TGTGCCAGCAGCTTACGGGGGGATGGCTACACCTTC.

J is TRBJ2-2 and V is TRBV18; 12 positions agree with TRBD1. The CDR3 sequence is 16 residues long. The ends lost 6 bases at V and 3 bases at J; junction bases unmatched: 5. CDR1 and CDR2 from the germline V gene are KGHSH and LQKENI. The DNA of the CDR3 is TGTGCCAGCTCCCGGGACAGGGGGCGATACACCGGGGAGCTGTTTTTT. Protein product: CASSRDRGRYTGELFF. Drawing the rest from reference TRBV18 and TRBJ2-2, the complete variable domain is NAGVMQNPRHLVRRRGQEARLRCSPMKGHSHVYWYRQLPEEGLKFMVYLQKENIIDESGMPKERFSAEFPKEGPSILRIQQVVRGDSAAYFCASSRDRGRYTGELFFGEGSRLTVL.

This clone appeared a few times. The chain recombines TRBV5-1 with TRBJ2-5; 8 nucleotides agree with TRBD2. The V gene end was trimmed by 0 bases and the J gene end by 0 bases; junction bases not matched to a gene: 7. The germline V gene has CDR1 SGHRS and CDR2 YFSETQ. The CDR3 runs 17 residues. This chain's CDR3 is CASSLGSGVDYQETQYF. The CDR3 nucleotides are TGCGCCAGCAGCTTGGGTAGCGGGGTCGACTACCAAGAGACCCAGTACTTC. Complete variable domain (other parts from reference TRBV5-1 and TRBJ2-5): KAGVTQTPRYLIKTRGQQVTLSCSPISGHRSVSWYQQTPGQGLQFLFEYFSETQRNKGNFPGRFSGRQFSNSRSEMNVSTLELGDSALYLCASSLGSGVDYQETQYFGPGTRLLVL.